This T cell receptor beta chain emerged from a study of vaccination and CD4 T cells after COVID-19. On the study more broadly: Two of the convalescents were Hispanic, and the group consisted of six males and four females.

Treatment reported: approximately 9-day PBMC culture with coronavirus spike peptide pools or control peptides (ViraFEST assay). The CDR3 contains 13 residues. Trimming shortened V by 0 bases and J by 4 bases, and 4 bases separated the two germline ends. From germline, CDR1 is LGHNA and CDR2 YSLEER. At the Johns Hopkins FTIC core, DNA taken from cultured CD4+ T cells was sequenced by way of the Oncomine TCR Beta short-read assay. TCRdb reprocessed the PCR reads via MiXCR and lists one record per CDR3 protein. The table includes roughly 9,300 distinct CDR3 sequences, 51% detected once. Findings and limits, study-wide: Convalescent patients were relatively few, and early post-infection timepoints were missing. The great majority, 304 of 307 vaccine-specific clones, proved spike mono-reactive in convalescent patients.

This clonotype was seen more than once but under ten times. Its target is unknown. The rearrangement joins TRBV4-3 to TRBJ1-5, with unresolved D. Sequencing was performed on CD4+ T cells from blood, cultured in vitro. The source of this sequence is a human donor who had recovered from COVID-19. The CDR3 protein is CASSQDINQPQHF. DNA of the CDR3: TGCGCCAGCAGCCAAGACATTAATCAGCCCCAGCATTTT.